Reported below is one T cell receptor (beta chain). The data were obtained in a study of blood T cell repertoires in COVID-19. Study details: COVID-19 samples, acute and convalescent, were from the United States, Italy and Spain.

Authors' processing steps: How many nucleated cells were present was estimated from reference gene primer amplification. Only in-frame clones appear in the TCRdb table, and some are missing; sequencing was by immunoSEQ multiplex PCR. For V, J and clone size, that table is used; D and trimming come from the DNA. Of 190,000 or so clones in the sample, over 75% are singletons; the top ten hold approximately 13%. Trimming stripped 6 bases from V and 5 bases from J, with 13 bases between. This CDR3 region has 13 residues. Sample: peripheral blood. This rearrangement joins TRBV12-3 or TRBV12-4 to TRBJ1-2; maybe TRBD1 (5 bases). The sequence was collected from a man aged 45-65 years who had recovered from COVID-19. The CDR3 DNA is TGTGCCAGCAGCTCCACTCCAGGGTATGGCTACACCTTC. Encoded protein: CASSSTPGYGYTF.